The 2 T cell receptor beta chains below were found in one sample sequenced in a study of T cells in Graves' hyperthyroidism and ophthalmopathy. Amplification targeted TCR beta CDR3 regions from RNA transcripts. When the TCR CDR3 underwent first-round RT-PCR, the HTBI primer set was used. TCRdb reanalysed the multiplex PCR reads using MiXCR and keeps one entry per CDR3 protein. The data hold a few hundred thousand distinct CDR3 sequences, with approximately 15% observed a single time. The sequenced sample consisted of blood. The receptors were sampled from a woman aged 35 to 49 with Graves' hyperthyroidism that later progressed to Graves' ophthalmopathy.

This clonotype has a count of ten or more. The CDR3 DNA follows: TGTGCCAGCAGTGAGTGGGACACCATCTCCTACGAGCAGTACTTC. This gives the protein CASSEWDTISYEQYF. V is TRBV6-1 and J is TRBJ2-7; TRBD1 might be the D (6 bases). The V end was cut by 3 bases, the J end by 0 bases, with 12 bases between. Germline CDR1 MNHNS, CDR2 SASEGT. There are 15 residues in the CDR3.

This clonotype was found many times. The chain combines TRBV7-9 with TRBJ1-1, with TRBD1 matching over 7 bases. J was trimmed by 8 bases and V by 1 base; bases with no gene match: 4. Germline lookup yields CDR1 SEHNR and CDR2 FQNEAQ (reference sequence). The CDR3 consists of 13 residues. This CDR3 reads CASSLVDRAEAFF. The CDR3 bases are TGTGCCAGCAGCTTAGTCGACAGGGCAGAAGCTTTCTTT.